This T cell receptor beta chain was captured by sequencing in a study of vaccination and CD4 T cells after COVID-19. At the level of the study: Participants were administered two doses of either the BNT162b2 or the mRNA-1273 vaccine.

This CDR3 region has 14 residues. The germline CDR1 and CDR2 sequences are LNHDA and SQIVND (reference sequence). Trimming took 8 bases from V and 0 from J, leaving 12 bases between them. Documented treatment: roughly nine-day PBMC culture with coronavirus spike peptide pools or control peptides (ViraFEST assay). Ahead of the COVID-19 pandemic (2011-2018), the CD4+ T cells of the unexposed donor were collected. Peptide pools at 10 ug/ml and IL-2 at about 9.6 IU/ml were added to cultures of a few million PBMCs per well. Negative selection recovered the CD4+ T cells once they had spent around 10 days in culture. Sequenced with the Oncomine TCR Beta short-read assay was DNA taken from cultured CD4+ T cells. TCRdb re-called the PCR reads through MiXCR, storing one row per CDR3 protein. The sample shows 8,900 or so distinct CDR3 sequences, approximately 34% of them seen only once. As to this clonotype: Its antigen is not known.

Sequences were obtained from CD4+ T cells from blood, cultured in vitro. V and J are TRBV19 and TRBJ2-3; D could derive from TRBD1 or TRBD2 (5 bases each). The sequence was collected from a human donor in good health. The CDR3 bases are TGTGCCAGTGGGGGACGATCTAGCACAGATACGCAGTATTTT. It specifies CASGGRSSTDTQYF.